This TCR beta chain was captured in a study of blood T cell repertoires in COVID-19. Study overall: Acute and convalescent COVID-19 specimens originated in the United States, Italy and Spain. Sources were T cells, B-cell-depleted T cells, or PBMCs; the material itself was cDNA or gDNA.

Sequencing was performed with immunoSEQ multiplex PCR; in TCRdb, only in-frame clones are kept and a portion is missing. The sample includes approximately 310,000 clones, 85% seen only once; the top ten take about 2%. Participants were placed into cohorts based on the clinical history they reported. The TCR sequence derives from a woman under 40 who had been exposed to COVID-19. The specimen sequenced was PBMCs or T cells enriched from blood (not recorded which).

The CDR3 DNA follows: TGTGCCAGCAGCATCGCAAGCGGGAGGGCGGCTTACAATGAGCAGTTCTTC. Translating gives CASSIASGRAAYNEQFF. This sequence joins TRBV28 and TRBJ2-1, with TRBD2 identical over 10 bases. The V gene end was trimmed by 6 bases and the J gene end by 4 bases; junction bases not matched to a gene: 12. The CDR3 totals 17 residues. Germline V gene lookup returns CDR1 MDHEN and CDR2 SYDVKM. Full variable domain (missing parts from reference TRBV28 and TRBJ2-1): DVKVTQSSRYLVKRTGEKVFLECVQDMDHENMFWYRQDPGLGLRLIYFSYDVKMKEKGDIPEGYSVSREKKERFSLILESASTNQTSMYLCASSIASGRAAYNEQFFGPGTRLTVL.